These T cell receptor beta chains were read from a single sample in a study of radiotherapy plus CTLA-4 blockade in lung cancer. Profiling relied on immunoSEQ multiplex PCR, and the TCRdb table lists in-frame clones only, not all of them. The sample records about 45,000 clones, over 55% being singletons. Specimen: peripheral blood, collected from a patient treated with radiotherapy plus ipilimumab. The source of these receptors is a human donor with non-small cell lung cancer who had a partial response to radiotherapy plus ipilimumab. Both conserved end residues are part of each CDR3. D genes are given only for firm matches. The listing skips clone size in some rows; elsewhere it reads once, few, many or a size class.

V,D,size,J,DNA,CDR3
TRBV5-5,.,many,TRBJ1-1,TGTGCCAGCAGCTTTTCACAGGAGAACACTGAAGCTTTCTTT,CASSFSQENTEAFF
TRBV6-1,.,.,TRBJ1-4,TGTGCCAGCAGTGATGTGGGGGCGTGGGAAAAACTGTTTTTT,CASSDVGAWEKLFF
TRBV6-1,.,.,TRBJ2-6,TGTGCCAGCAGTCCCCACTCTGGGGCCAACGTCCTGACTTTC,CASSPHSGANVLTF
TRBV7-3,TRBD2,few,TRBJ2-1,TGTGCCAGCAGCCCCATTGGGACTAGCGGGAGGTCAAATGAGCAGTTCTTC,CASSPIGTSGRSNEQFF
TRBV2,TRBD2,few,TRBJ2-1,TGTGCCAGCAGACCCGGGGGGGGCACCTACAATGAGCAGTTCTTC,CASRPGGGTYNEQFF
TRBV6-1,.,.,TRBJ1-2,TGTGCCAGCAGTGAACGAGGAGGGAACTATGGCTACACCTTC,CASSERGGNYGYTF
TRBV5-4,TRBD1,.,TRBJ2-7,TGTGCCAGCAGCTTGTCCGGACAGGGCTACGAGCAGTACTTC,CASSLSGQGYEQYF
TRBV5-7,TRBD1,.,TRBJ1-5,TGTGCCAGCAGCCACGACAGGGAAACTATTTATAGCAATCAGCCCCAGCATTTT,CASSHDRETIYSNQPQHF
TRBV30,TRBD2,few,TRBJ2-3,TGTGCCTGGGCCACTAGCGGGAGGACAGATACGCAGTATTTT,CAWATSGRTDTQYF
TRBV15,TRBD1,once,TRBJ2-1,TGTGCCACCAGCAGGGTGGCCGGGACAGGGTACAATGAGCAGTTCTTC,CATSRVAGTGYNEQFF
TRBV18,.,.,TRBJ1-1,TGTGCCAGCTCACCATCAGGGTCCAGTCTAGGCACTGAAGCTTTCTTT,CASSPSGSSLGTEAFF
TRBV7-2,.,few,TRBJ2-7,TGTGCCAGTGCCCGTGACACCTACGAGCAGTACTTC,CASARDTYEQYF
TRBV15,TRBD2,.,TRBJ2-1,TGTGCCACCAGCAGAGTTTGGCGGGAGGAAAATGAGCAGTTCTTC,CATSRVWREENEQFF
TRBV6-5,.,.,TRBJ2-2,TGTGCCAGCAGTTACACGGGGGGCAGGGGGGAGCTGTTTTTT,CASSYTGGRGELFF
TRBV5-1,TRBD1,.,TRBJ1-2,TGCGCCAGCAGCTTCGGACAGGGGGCAATCTATGGCTACACCTTC,CASSFGQGAIYGYTF